This entry is about one TCR beta chain. In the authors' methods: Estimation of nucleated cell counts relied on the amplification of reference gene primers. Clones were sequenced by immunoSEQ multiplex PCR, and TCRdb holds only the in-frame ones, with some missing. The D gene and trimming were derived from the DNA, and the V and J assignments and clone size from that table. The repertoire consists of approximately 260,000 clones, with around 85% occurring once and the leading ten covering approximately 4%. This CDR3 spans 14 amino acids. Germline CDR1 is SGHAT and CDR2 is FQDESV (reference sequence). Trimming cost V 5 bases and J 7 bases; bases outside gene matches: 5. This entry is derived from a study of blood T cell repertoires in COVID-19. Overall study context: In each case, the material was cDNA or gDNA derived from T cells, B-cell-depleted T cells, or PBMCs.

The receptor was derived from a woman in her 40s with active or convalescent COVID-19. The sample comprised peripheral blood. The rearrangement joins TRBV11-1 to TRBJ1-6; the match to TRBD1 covers 7 bases. The CDR3, as DNA: TGTGCCAGCAGCCGGACAGGATTGAATTCACCCCTCCACTTT. Translating gives CASSRTGLNSPLHF.